Sequencing of this T cell receptor (beta chain) was carried out in a study of blood T cell repertoires in COVID-19. Study-wide context: The United States, Italy and Spain provided the acute and convalescent COVID-19 samples.

Per the authors' pipeline: The authors estimated nucleated cell counts from reference gene primer amplification. Profiled with immunoSEQ multiplex PCR; TCRdb holds only in-frame clones, not every one. Clone size and V and J calls were adopted from that table, with D and trimming inferred from the DNA. Among around 100,000 clones, roughly 70% were seen once, and the ten largest hold about 3.9%. A Seattle source enrolled patients during active infection and followed them longitudinally. This CDR3 has 16 amino acids. The chain joins TRBV21-1 to TRBJ2-7; TRBD1 is taken as the D call from the table, unchecked against the DNA. TRBV21-1 is flagged as a pseudogene. What was sequenced was peripheral blood. The TCR sequence derives from a man aged 70 or older with COVID-19, enrolled during active disease. The CDR3 protein is CASSNCNGTGGYEQYF. The CDR3 DNA reads as TGTGCCAGCAGCAATTGTAACGGGACAGGGGGGTACGAGCAGTACTTC.